The following is a T cell receptor beta chain sequence with its context. It has no much larger one-base neighbor in the sample; base qualities were not kept. The sample's time point label, in plain terms: cells obtained before transplantation from donor or recipient. In the mixed lymphocyte reactions, around 200,000 CFSE-labeled pre-transplant responders were plated with around 200,000 irradiated violet-dye-labeled stimulators and cultured for about six days. After the mixed lymphocyte reaction, proliferating CD3+CD4+CFSE-low and CD3+CD8+CFSE-low responder cells were FACS-sorted on a BD Influx sorter. Cut back by 5 bases and 2 bases, the V and J ends lie 18 bases apart. The germline V gene yields SGHAT for CDR1 and FQNNGV for CDR2. From its cysteine to its phenylalanine, the CDR3 spans 17 amino acids. The CDR3 DNA has 51 bases and is translated from base 1. The sample belongs to a study of graft-versus-host responses after intestinal transplantation (dated by TCRdb to the early 2020s). Broadly, across the study: The transplants that recipients received were multivisceral, liver-intestinal, or isolated intestinal. Graft-versus-host and host-versus-graft alloreactive T cell clones were tracked in the graft, circulation and bone marrow after intestinal transplantation using bulk TCR-beta CDR3 sequencing. Samples from a few later patients were sequenced in-house on an Illumina MiSeq with MiXCR processing rather than by the commercial service. Every recipient was given anti-thymocyte globulin induction, followed by around three years of maintenance tacrolimus and steroids. Alloreactive clones were identified by sequencing pre-transplant mixed lymphocyte reaction products and comparing these products with unstimulated pre-transplant donor and recipient T cells. Donor T cell macrochimerism was defined as a peak of at least 4% donor T cells among recipient peripheral blood mononuclear cells. Of the 20 to 30 intestinal transplant recipients enrolled in the cohort, one of whom was a retransplant, a few patients without pretransplant specimens were excluded. What the work shows at the level of the full study, not this receptor alone: GvH clones were detected in recipient bone marrow, and some appeared earlier in ileal mucosa or blood, consistent with an intestinal mucosal origin. In the allografts of patients with donor T cell macrochimerism, GvH to HvG T cell clonal ratios were high. Early after transplant, peak levels of circulating GvH clones were found to be associated with declines in HvG clones. The conclusions were limited by the relatively low number and heterogeneity of the intestinal transplant patients.

The library relied on the immunoSEQ multiplex PCR assay. In most patients, genomic DNA was isolated using the Qiagen DNeasy Blood and Tissue Kit and sent frozen to Adaptive Biotechnologies for TCR sequencing. For most patients, high-throughput TCR-beta CDR3 sequencing of genomic DNA was performed by Adaptive Biotechnologies. The paper's processing steps were these. TCR sequencing data were retrieved from Adaptive's ImmunoSEQ software for around 18 patients, whereas a few other patients were processed with MiXCR and VDJtools. To correct CD4 versus CD8 sorting errors, any sequence found in both subsets at a frequency ratio below 5:1 was removed. CDR3 nucleotide sequences shared between donor and recipient were removed because the origin of such sequences could not be assigned. To count as alloreactive, a clone needed at least 2-fold expansion over unstimulated cells and a minimum CFSE-low frequency of 0.002% (template counts) or 0.001% (read counts). Clones detected in sequenced pre-transplant spleen, lymph node, or MLR CFSE-low populations of the donor or recipient were defined as mappable. Cumulative frequency of alloreactive clones was calculated as a percentage of all sequences weighted by copy number. Here the immuneACCESS table is served through TCRdb, limited to in-frame sequences with V and J called. Missing clones are a known gap in these copies; in checked studies unresolved V genes cover under half, and the rest lacks a known reason. Clone size and V and J calls were adopted from that table, with D and trimming inferred from the DNA. This sample comprises roughly 9,200 clones, 30% to 35% of them detected only once. Of the sample, about 3% is held by the ten largest clones.

Sequenced material: alloreactive CD8+ T cells from a mixed lymphocyte reaction culture, taken before transplantation. The cell subset or site label, as the study defines it: CFSE-low proliferating T cells sorted from roughly six-day pre-transplant mixed lymphocyte reaction (GvH or HvG direction). The chain employs TRBV11-2 and TRBJ1-4; TRBD1 is a weak D gene call, 5 bases matching. The TCR comes from a human patient who was an organ donor for intestinal transplantation. The nucleotides are TGTGCCAGCAGCCAGCCCCTATCGCGGGGGACTAATGAAAAACTGTTTTTT. Translated, it reads CASSQPLSRGTNEKLFF.